The rows below give T cell receptor beta chains drawn from one sample of a study of regulatory T cells in long-lasting Graves disease. Using its own MiXCR run on the multiplex PCR reads, TCRdb lists one record per CDR3 protein. The table lists 680,000 or so distinct CDR3 sequences, roughly 15% of them singletons. These records were also assigned to another study, of T cells in Graves' hyperthyroidism and ophthalmopathy.

Sequenced here: peripheral blood mononuclear cells (PBMCs), sampled at new diagnosis, from a patient treated with antithyroid drugs. These receptors originate from a woman aged 25 to 45 with Graves disease. Both conserved end residues are part of each CDR3. The D gene is left open where the match is weak. Clone size appears in some rows only: once, few, many, or a class for an expanded clone.

d_gene: TRBD1
abundance: many
j_gene: TRBJ1-1
v_gene: TRBV20-1
CDR3nt: TGCAGTGCTAGAGACGACTACCGGGACAGGGTTACTGAAGCTTTCTTT
CDR3aa: CSARDDYRDRVTEAFF

d_gene: .
abundance: .
j_gene: TRBJ2-2
v_gene: TRBV20-1
CDR3nt: TGCAGTGCTAGTATGCCGAACACCGGGGAGCTGTTTTTT
CDR3aa: CSASMPNTGELFF

d_gene: .
abundance: many
j_gene: TRBJ2-3
v_gene: TRBV28
CDR3nt: TGTGCCAGCACTGTACCTACAGGGTTAGGGAGCACAGATACGCAGTATTTT
CDR3aa: CASTVPTGLGSTDTQYF

d_gene: .
abundance: few
j_gene: TRBJ2-5
v_gene: TRBV5-1
CDR3nt: TGCGCCAGCCGCGAAATAGACAGACATCAAGAGACCCAGTACTTC
CDR3aa: CASREIDRHQETQYF

d_gene: TRBD1
abundance: many
j_gene: TRBJ2-5
v_gene: TRBV2
CDR3nt: TGTGCCAGCACCTCGGACAGGGCTGAGACCCAGTACTTC
CDR3aa: CASTSDRAETQYF

d_gene: .
abundance: many
j_gene: TRBJ2-1
v_gene: TRBV11-2
CDR3nt: TGTGCCAGCAGCTTACCAGGGGCACTAGGCTACAATGAGCAGTTCTTC
CDR3aa: CASSLPGALGYNEQFF

d_gene: .
abundance: few
j_gene: TRBJ2-1
v_gene: TRBV24-1
CDR3nt: TGTGCCACCAGTACGCCAAAAGCTGGAGGACCCATCGGTGAGCAGTTCTTC
CDR3aa: CATSTPKAGGPIGEQFF

d_gene: .
abundance: few
j_gene: TRBJ2-7
v_gene: TRBV5-1
CDR3nt: TGCGCCAGCAGCTTTAGCGAGGGTTTTTCCTCCTACGAGCAGTACTTC
CDR3aa: CASSFSEGFSSYEQYF

d_gene: TRBD1
abundance: few
j_gene: TRBJ2-7
v_gene: TRBV29-1
CDR3nt: TGCAGCGTCTCGGACAGGGGGTTCCACGAGCAGTACTTC
CDR3aa: CSVSDRGFHEQYF

d_gene: .
abundance: once
j_gene: TRBJ2-1
v_gene: TRBV30
CDR3nt: TGTGCCTGGAGTGTATTTGAACCACGAGCCCTAAATGAGCAGTTCTTC
CDR3aa: CAWSVFEPRALNEQFF

d_gene: TRBD2
abundance: many
j_gene: TRBJ2-3
v_gene: TRBV7-2
CDR3nt: TGTGCCAGCAGCCGCGGACTAGCGGGATTCGCAGATACGCAGTATTTT
CDR3aa: CASSRGLAGFADTQYF

d_gene: TRBD2
abundance: many
j_gene: TRBJ2-1
v_gene: TRBV3-1
CDR3nt: TGTGCCAGCACCGAAGATGGGGTAGCGGGAGAGCAGTTCTTC
CDR3aa: CASTEDGVAGEQFF

d_gene: TRBD2
abundance: .
j_gene: TRBJ2-7
v_gene: TRBV3-1
CDR3nt: TGTGCCAGCAGCCTTGTCCCGGGACTAGCCTACGAGCAGTACTTC
CDR3aa: CASSLVPGLAYEQYF

d_gene: TRBD1
abundance: few
j_gene: TRBJ2-3
v_gene: TRBV29-1
CDR3nt: TGCAGCGTATCAACCGGGACAGGGACCGGTACGCAGTATTTT
CDR3aa: CSVSTGTGTGTQYF

d_gene: .
abundance: .
j_gene: TRBJ2-2
v_gene: TRBV15
CDR3nt: TGTGCCACCAGCAGAGAAAGAGTCTTAGGGCGGGACCAGCTGTTTTTT
CDR3aa: CATSRERVLGRDQLFF

d_gene: TRBD2
abundance: .
j_gene: TRBJ2-3
v_gene: TRBV14
CDR3nt: TGTGCCAGCAGCCACCCGTGGACTAGCGGCACAGATACGCAGTATTTT
CDR3aa: CASSHPWTSGTDTQYF

d_gene: TRBD2
abundance: few
j_gene: TRBJ2-1
v_gene: TRBV28
CDR3nt: TGTGCCAGCAGTCCGGGACTAGCGGGAGGAAACAATGAGCAGTTCTTC
CDR3aa: CASSPGLAGGNNEQFF

d_gene: .
abundance: many
j_gene: TRBJ1-5
v_gene: TRBV27
CDR3nt: TGTGCCAGCAGTGAACAGGGTGATCAGCCCCAGCATTTT
CDR3aa: CASSEQGDQPQHF

d_gene: TRBD2
abundance: few
j_gene: TRBJ2-6
v_gene: TRBV10-3
CDR3nt: TGTGCCATCATGGGAGCGGGAGGGGAAAACTCTGGGGCCAACGTCCTGACTTTC
CDR3aa: CAIMGAGGENSGANVLTF

d_gene: TRBD2
abundance: many
j_gene: TRBJ2-1
v_gene: TRBV5-1
CDR3nt: TGCGCCAGCAGCTTGACCCCGGGACTAGCGGGACCAGAGCAGTTCTTC
CDR3aa: CASSLTPGLAGPEQFF

d_gene: .
abundance: few
j_gene: TRBJ2-3
v_gene: TRBV7-9
CDR3nt: TGTGCCAGATCTCGAATGGAGAGGGGAGATACGCAGTATTTT
CDR3aa: CARSRMERGDTQYF

d_gene: .
abundance: .
j_gene: TRBJ2-5
v_gene: TRBV24-1
CDR3nt: TGTGCCACCAGTGCCCTGACAGGAGCAGAGACCCAGTACTTC
CDR3aa: CATSALTGAETQYF

d_gene: TRBD2
abundance: many
j_gene: TRBJ2-3
v_gene: TRBV20-1
CDR3nt: TGCAGTGCTAGAAAAGGTAGCGGGACGACAGATACGCAGTATTTT
CDR3aa: CSARKGSGTTDTQYF

d_gene: TRBD1
abundance: many
j_gene: TRBJ1-4
v_gene: TRBV28
CDR3nt: TGTGCCAGCAGTTTGCCTCTAGCCGGACAGGACGAAAAACTGTTTTTT
CDR3aa: CASSLPLAGQDEKLFF

d_gene: .
abundance: few
j_gene: TRBJ1-5
v_gene: TRBV7-8
CDR3nt: TGTGCCACCAGCGAGTTGGGGGGGGTCCAGCCCCAGCATTTT
CDR3aa: CATSELGGVQPQHF

d_gene: TRBD2
abundance: many
j_gene: TRBJ2-1
v_gene: TRBV5-1
CDR3nt: TGCGCCAGCAGCTTGGGGGTAGCGGGGTTAAATGAGCAGTTCTTC
CDR3aa: CASSLGVAGLNEQFF

d_gene: TRBD2
abundance: .
j_gene: TRBJ2-7
v_gene: TRBV6-2/TRBV6-3
CDR3nt: TGTGCCAGCATAGCGGGGGGTAGGAACGAGCAGTACTTC
CDR3aa: CASIAGGRNEQYF

d_gene: TRBD1
abundance: many
j_gene: TRBJ2-1
v_gene: TRBV5-1
CDR3nt: TGCGCCAGCAGCTCAGGTACAGGGGGCAGCTCCTACAATGAGCAGTTCTTC
CDR3aa: CASSSGTGGSSYNEQFF

d_gene: .
abundance: .
j_gene: TRBJ1-6
v_gene: TRBV18
CDR3nt: TGTGCCAGCTCACCAAATCGCGGCAGGGGTGGGCCCCTCCACTTT
CDR3aa: CASSPNRGRGGPLHF

d_gene: .
abundance: many
j_gene: TRBJ1-1
v_gene: TRBV5-1
CDR3nt: TGCGCCAGCAGCTACCGGGGAGGGAACACTGAAGCTTTCTTT
CDR3aa: CASSYRGGNTEAFF

d_gene: .
abundance: .
j_gene: TRBJ2-2
v_gene: TRBV7-2
CDR3nt: TGTGCCAGCAGCTTAACGGGACTCCCCACCGGGGAGCTGTTTTTT
CDR3aa: CASSLTGLPTGELFF

d_gene: TRBD2
abundance: few
j_gene: TRBJ2-5
v_gene: TRBV10-2
CDR3nt: TGCGCCAGCAAGGGACTAGCGGAGCTGGGAGAGACCCAGTACTTC
CDR3aa: CASKGLAELGETQYF

d_gene: .
abundance: .
j_gene: TRBJ2-7
v_gene: TRBV27
CDR3nt: TGTGCCAGCAGTTTCCGACGGGGCTCCTACGAGCAGTACTTC
CDR3aa: CASSFRRGSYEQYF

d_gene: .
abundance: .
j_gene: TRBJ1-1
v_gene: TRBV20-1
CDR3nt: TGCAGTGCTAGAGATTTAGGAGGGGCCAACACTGAAGCTTTCTTT
CDR3aa: CSARDLGGANTEAFF

d_gene: TRBD1
abundance: many
j_gene: TRBJ1-2
v_gene: TRBV9
CDR3nt: TGTGCCAGCAGCGTAGCTACGGGACAGGGGCGATATGGCTACACCTTC
CDR3aa: CASSVATGQGRYGYTF

d_gene: .
abundance: few
j_gene: TRBJ1-1
v_gene: TRBV9
CDR3nt: TGTGCCAGCAGCGTAGATGCGGGGACTGAAGCTTTCTTT
CDR3aa: CASSVDAGTEAFF

d_gene: .
abundance: few
j_gene: TRBJ2-1
v_gene: TRBV6-2/TRBV6-3
CDR3nt: TGTGCCGTCAGTCGTCTGTCCTACAATGAGCAGTTCTTC
CDR3aa: CAVSRLSYNEQFF